This entry describes one T cell receptor (beta chain). Generated by immunoSEQ multiplex PCR, the TCRdb table keeps only in-frame clones and is missing some. The profile shows approximately 170,000 clones, around 79% of them singletons. V was clipped by 5 bases and J by 0 bases, with 10 bases between them. Germline CDR1 and CDR2: MDHEN and SYDVKM. There are 14 residues in the CDR3. This entry is derived from a study of blood T cell repertoires in COVID-19. About the research overall: Recovered Cohort 3 donors showed two negative PCRs, clearance, or symptom resolution.

The sample comprised PBMCs or T cells enriched from blood (not recorded which). The sequence came from a woman between 70 and 85 years old in a cohort exposed to, infected with or recovered from COVID-19 (not recorded which). The rearrangement joins TRBV28 to TRBJ1-1; D is unclear. The CDR3 DNA sequence: TGTGCCAGCAGTCCACCGTACTTGAACACTGAAGCTTTCTTT. As protein: CASSPPYLNTEAFF. Combining the CDR3 with reference TRBV28 and TRBJ1-1 gives the whole variable domain DVKVTQSSRYLVKRTGEKVFLECVQDMDHENMFWYRQDPGLGLRLIYFSYDVKMKEKGDIPEGYSVSREKKERFSLILESASTNQTSMYLCASSPPYLNTEAFFGQGTRLTVV.